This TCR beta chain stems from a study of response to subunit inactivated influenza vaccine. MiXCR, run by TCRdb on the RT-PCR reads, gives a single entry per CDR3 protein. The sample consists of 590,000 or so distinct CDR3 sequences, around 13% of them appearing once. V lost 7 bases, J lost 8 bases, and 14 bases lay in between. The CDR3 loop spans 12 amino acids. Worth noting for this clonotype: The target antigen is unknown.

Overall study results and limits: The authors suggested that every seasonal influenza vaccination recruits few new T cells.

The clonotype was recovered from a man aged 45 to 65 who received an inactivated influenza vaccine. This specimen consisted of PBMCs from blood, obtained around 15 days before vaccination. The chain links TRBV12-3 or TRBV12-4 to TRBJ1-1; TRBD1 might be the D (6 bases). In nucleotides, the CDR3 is TGTGCCAGCACACGGGGGGGGGGCGAAGCTTTCTTT. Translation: CASTRGGGEAFF.